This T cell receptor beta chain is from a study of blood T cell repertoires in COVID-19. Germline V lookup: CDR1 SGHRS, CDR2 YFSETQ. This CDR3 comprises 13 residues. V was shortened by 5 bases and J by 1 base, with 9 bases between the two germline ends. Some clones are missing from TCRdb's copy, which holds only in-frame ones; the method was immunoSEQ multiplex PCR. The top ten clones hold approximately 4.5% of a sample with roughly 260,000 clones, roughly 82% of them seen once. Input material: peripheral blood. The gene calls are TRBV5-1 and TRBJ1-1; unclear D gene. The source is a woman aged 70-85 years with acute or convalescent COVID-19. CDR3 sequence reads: CASRFAENTEAFF. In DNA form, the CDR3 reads TGCGCCAGCAGGTTTGCAGAGAACACTGAAGCTTTCTTT.